This T cell receptor (beta chain) was obtained from a study of shared clonotypes between healthy human individuals. V trimming: 2 bases; J trimming: 4 bases; junction bases outside the gene matches: 10. Germline values: CDR1 SGDLS, CDR2 YYNGEE. This CDR3 has 16 residues. The method was immunoSEQ multiplex PCR; TCRdb's version includes in-frame clones alone and lacks a portion of them. This table has 98,000 or so clones, more than 65% appearing once. Material: memory CD8+ T cells sorted from blood. Indicated subset: CD45RO+ cells pooled with CCR7-negative TemRA cells. This sequence originates from a young woman in good health. The chain recombines TRBV9 with TRBJ2-5; 8 bases are a match to TRBD2. The CDR3 nucleotides read TGTGCCAGCAGCGTGGGAGGGGCGGGAGGTGGAGAGACCCAGTACTTC. Its translation: CASSVGGAGGGETQYF. Full variable domain (remainder filled in from reference TRBV9 and TRBJ2-5): DSGVTQTPKHLITATGQRVTLRCSPRSGDLSVYWYQQSLDQGLQFLIQYYNGEERAKGNILERFSAQQFPDLHSELNLSSLELGDSALYFCASSVGGAGGGETQYFGPGTRLLVL.